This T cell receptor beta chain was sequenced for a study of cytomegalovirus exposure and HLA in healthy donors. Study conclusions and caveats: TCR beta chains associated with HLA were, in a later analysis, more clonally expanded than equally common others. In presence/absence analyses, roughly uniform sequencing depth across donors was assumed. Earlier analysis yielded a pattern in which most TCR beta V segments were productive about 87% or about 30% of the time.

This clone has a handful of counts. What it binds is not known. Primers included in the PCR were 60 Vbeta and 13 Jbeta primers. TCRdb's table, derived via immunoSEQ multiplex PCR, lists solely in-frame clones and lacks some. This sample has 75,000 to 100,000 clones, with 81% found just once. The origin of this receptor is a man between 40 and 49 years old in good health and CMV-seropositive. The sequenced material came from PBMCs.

The CDR3 spells CASSQERGTSGANVLTF. The DNA for the CDR3 is TGTGCCAGCAGCCAAGAACGAGGAACCTCTGGGGCCAACGTCCTGACTTTC. This rearrangement joins TRBV4-2 to TRBJ2-6; no firm D call. V lost 0 bases and J lost 0, with 9 bases in between. This CDR3 region has 17 residues. Germline V gene lookup returns CDR1 LGHNA and CDR2 YNFKEQ.